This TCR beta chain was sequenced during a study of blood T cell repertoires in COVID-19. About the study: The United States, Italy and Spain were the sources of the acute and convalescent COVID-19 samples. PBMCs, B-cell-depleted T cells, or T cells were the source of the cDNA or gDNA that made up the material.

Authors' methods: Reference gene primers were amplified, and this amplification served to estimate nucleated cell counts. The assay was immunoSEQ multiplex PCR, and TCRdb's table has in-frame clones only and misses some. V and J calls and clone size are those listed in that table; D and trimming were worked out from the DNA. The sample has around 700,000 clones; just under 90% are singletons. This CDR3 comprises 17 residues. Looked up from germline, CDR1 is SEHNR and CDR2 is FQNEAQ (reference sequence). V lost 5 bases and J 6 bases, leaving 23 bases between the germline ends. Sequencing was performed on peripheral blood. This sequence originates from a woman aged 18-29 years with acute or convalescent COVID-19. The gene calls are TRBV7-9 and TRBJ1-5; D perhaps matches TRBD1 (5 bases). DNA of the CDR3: TGTGCCAGCAGCCCCGAGAGGGCAGGGAGGACCAGTCAGCCCCAGCATTTT. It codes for CASSPERAGRTSQPQHF.